These 26 T cell receptor beta chains were sequenced from one sample in a study of control samples from healthy donors and cancer patients (dated by TCRdb to about 2020). Libraries came from the immunoSEQ multiplex PCR assay. The source is immuneACCESS, and TCRdb retained only in-frame sequences with V and J called. Part of the clones is not carried over; for the studies checked, unresolved V genes explain less than half of this, and the remainder is unexplained. The sample contains about 95,000 clones, around 90% of them found a single time. The top ten constitute about an eighth of the sample. The sequenced sample consisted of blood. Receptor source: a woman between 70 and 85 years old in good health.

The V gene is TRBV5-4, the J gene TRBJ1-2, with 7 bases aligning to TRBD1. The CDR3 loop spans 14 amino acids. V lost 4 bases and J lost 8; bases outside the gene matches: 11. Germline V CDR1 and CDR2: SGHNT, YYREEE (reference sequence). The DNA of the CDR3 is TGTGCCAGCAGCCCCTCCGACAGGGACCACGGCTACACCTTC. Residues: CASSPSDRDHGYTF.

The V call is TRBV5-6, the J call TRBJ1-2; 8 bases match TRBD1. The CDR3 totals 14 residues. Per the germline V gene, CDR1 is SGHDT and CDR2 is YYEEEE. V trimming: 5 bases; J trimming: 2 bases; junction bases outside the gene matches: 5. In DNA form, the CDR3 reads TGTGCCAGCAGGAGGACAGGGAGGAACTATGGCTACACCTTC. Translating gives CASRRTGRNYGYTF.

The chain is built from TRBV6-5 and TRBJ2-7, with D perhaps TRBD1 or TRBD2 (5 bases each). Germline CDR1 reads MNHEY; CDR2 reads SVGAGI. The length of the CDR3 is 13 residues. V lost 6 bases to trimming and J lost 7 bases, with 16 bases between them. The CDR3 protein is CASSHLQDSEQYF. CDR3 coding DNA: TGTGCCAGCAGCCATCTACAGGACTCAGAGCAGTACTTC.

The chain recombines TRBV9 with TRBJ1-4; D unresolved. Germline V CDR1 and CDR2: SGDLS, YYNGEE. With 0 bases removed from V and 2 bases from J, the gap between germline ends came to 8 bases. The CDR3 loop spans 15 amino acids. As DNA, the CDR3 is TGTGCCAGCAGCGTAGGGACCAATACTAATGAAAAACTGTTTTTT. Its translation is CASSVGTNTNEKLFF. Using reference TRBV9 and TRBJ1-4 for the parts outside the CDR3, the full variable domain is DSGVTQTPKHLITATGQRVTLRCSPRSGDLSVYWYQQSLDQGLQFLIQYYNGEERAKGNILERFSAQQFPDLHSELNLSSLELGDSALYFCASSVGTNTNEKLFFGSGTQLSVL.

A few counts support this clone. The V call is TRBV19, the J call TRBJ2-5; 7 bases are shared with TRBD2. V was clipped by 5 bases and J by 9 bases; unmatched bases: 15. The germline CDR1 and CDR2 sequences are LNHDA and SQIVND (reference sequence). There are 15 residues in the CDR3. The CDR3 DNA is TGTGCCAGTAGTCCCTCGGACGGGGGGTTCTTGGCCCAGTACTTC. Protein product: CASSPSDGGFLAQYF.

The chain joins TRBV5-4 to TRBJ1-3, with a possible D match to TRBD1 (5 bases). V lost 0 bases and J 0 bases, leaving 10 bases between the germline ends. CDR1 is SGHNT, CDR2 YYREEE, per germline (reference sequence). This CDR3 has 16 residues. CDR3 sequence (DNA): TGTGCCAGCAGCTTGGAAGGGGCCCGCTCTGGAAACACCATATATTTT. It encodes CASSLEGARSGNTIYF.

The gene calls are TRBV2 and TRBJ2-3, with 9 bases matching TRBD2. CDR3 size: 16 residues. Losses at the gene ends were 1 base for V and 5 bases for J; bases not matched to a gene: 7. Germline V gene sequence: CDR1 SNHLY, CDR2 FYNNEI. CDR3 nucleotide sequence: TGTGCCAGCAGTGAAGACGGCGGGAGGGCTAGAGATACGCAGTATTTT. Protein product: CASSEDGGRARDTQYF.

V gene TRBV19 combines with J gene TRBJ1-1, with D perhaps matching TRBD1 (5 bases). V gave up 0 bases and J gave up 2 bases, with 7 bases separating them. This CDR3 spans 14 amino acids. In germline, CDR1 is LNHDA, CDR2 SQIVND (reference sequence). CDR3: CASSIDRANTEAFF. The CDR3 nucleotides are TGTGCCAGTAGTATAGACAGGGCCAACACTGAAGCTTTCTTT.

Only a few counts were recorded for this clone. The V call is TRBV27, the J call TRBJ2-1; 7 positions agree with TRBD1. The germline gives CDR1 MNHEY, CDR2 SMNVEV (reference sequence). There are 14 residues in the CDR3. The trim removed 6 bases at V and 4 bases at J, leaving 6 bases unmatched. CDR3 amino acids: CASRVTGRYNEQFF. In nucleotides, the CDR3 is TGTGCCAGCAGGGTGACAGGGCGATACAATGAGCAGTTCTTC.

The chain employs TRBV12-3 or TRBV12-4 and TRBJ2-7; weak D call: TRBD2 (6 bases). Trimming took 6 bases from V and 3 from J, leaving 9 bases between them. CDR3 length: 12 amino acids. CDR3 region: CASRRGLYEQYF. The DNA for the CDR3 is TGTGCCAGCAGGCGGGGTCTCTACGAGCAGTACTTC.

This rearrangement joins TRBV7-9 to TRBJ1-2; 7 bases fit TRBD1. Unmatched junction bases numbered 11, after V lost 5 bases and J lost 5 bases. Germline loops: CDR1 SEHNR, CDR2 FQNEAQ (reference sequence). The CDR3 has 15 amino acids. The CDR3 coding sequence is TGTGCCAGCAGCCATACCGATAAGACAGGGTATGGCTACACCTTC. It yields the protein CASSHTDKTGYGYTF.

The CDR3 region is CASSQGTSGASYTQYF. CDR3 DNA: TGCGCCAGCAGCCAAGGGACTAGCGGGGCCTCATATACGCAGTATTTT. The V call is TRBV4-3, the J call TRBJ2-3; 12 bases are a match to TRBD2. With V trimmed by 1 base and J by 7 bases, 6 bases remained unmatched. The CDR3 contains 16 residues. CDR1 and CDR2 (germline): LGHNA, YSLEER.

This clone was observed once. The CDR3 is CASSLAGHRGDTQYF. DNA for the CDR3: TGCGCCAGCAGCTTGGCTGGCCATAGGGGAGATACGCAGTATTTT. The rearrangement joins TRBV5-1 to TRBJ2-3; possibly TRBD1 for D (5 bases). This CDR3 spans 15 amino acids. Germline assignment: CDR1 SGHRS and CDR2 YFSETQ. Trimming took 0 bases from V and 5 from J, leaving 13 bases between them.

V and J are TRBV29-1 and TRBJ2-1, with D perhaps TRBD2 (6 bases). V was shortened by 5 bases and J by 8 bases, with 13 bases between the two germline ends. Germline CDR1 SQVTM, CDR2 ANQGSEA. The CDR3 sequence is 12 residues long. CDR3 sequence: CSVPTSRDEQFF. Written as DNA, the CDR3 is TGCAGCGTTCCCACTAGCAGGGATGAGCAGTTCTTC.

This chain joins TRBV12-3 or TRBV12-4 and TRBJ2-3, with D unresolved. The CDR3 spans 10 residues. The chain's CDR3 is CGSALDTQYF. The CDR3 DNA reads TGTGGATCGGCTCTAGATACGCAGTATTTT.

The chain combines TRBV5-5 with TRBJ1-1; maybe TRBD1 (5 bases). The V gene's germline CDR1 is SGHKS and CDR2 YYEKEE (reference sequence). This CDR3 is 15 amino acids long. With 2 bases removed from V and 1 base from J, the gap between germline ends came to 12 bases. The DNA of the CDR3 is TGTGCCAGCAGCTTATGGGGCTTGGGGAACACTGAAGCTTTCTTT. Translating gives CASSLWGLGNTEAFF.

Only one count was recorded for this clone. It is unclear where the CDR3 begins or ends on the DNA, so no DNA is shown, and the CDR3 is as TCRdb lists it. The CDR3 is CASSLERDTEAFF. This chain links TRBV19 with TRBJ1-1. The CDR3 length is 13 residues, termini included. Germline values: CDR1 LNHDA, CDR2 SQIVND (reference sequence).

As concerns this clone: At one end the junction does not follow the germline gene, possibly because of a read error. This rearrangement joins TRBV7-7 to TRBJ2-2; possibly TRBD1 for D (6 bases). Germline loops: CDR1 SSHAT, CDR2 FNYEAQ (reference sequence). The CDR3 length is 18 residues. CDR3 sequence reads: CASSLVRATGTHTGELFF. The CDR3 DNA is TGTGCTAGCAGCTTAGTTCGGGCCACAGGGACGCACACCGGGGAGCTGTTTTTT.

The chain carries TRBV9 and TRBJ1-2, with TRBD1 matching 9 bases. This CDR3 comprises 14 residues. The ends lost 4 bases at V and 7 bases at J; junction bases unmatched: 8. Germline V gene lookup returns CDR1 SGDLS and CDR2 YYNGEE. The CDR3 nucleotides are TGTGCCAGCAGCCCAGGGACAGGGTTTAGTGGCTACACCTTC. Its translation: CASSPGTGFSGYTF.

V gene TRBV5-6 combines with J gene TRBJ1-1; D is unresolved. The V end lost 0 bases, the J end lost 6 bases, and 9 bases lay between the germline ends. Germline V CDR1 and CDR2: SGHDT, YYEEEE. The CDR3 is made up of 13 amino acids. This CDR3 is CASSLAADAEAFF. As DNA, the CDR3 is TGTGCCAGCAGCTTGGCGGCAGACGCTGAAGCTTTCTTT.

Concerning this clone itself: One end of the junction fails to match germline, which may point to a read error. CDR3: CATSSRQGSNSPLHF. DNA of the CDR3: TGTGCCACCAGCTCCAGACAGGGGAGTAATTCACCCCTCCATTTT. The chain couples TRBV15 to TRBJ1-6; TRBD1 aligns across 8 bases. This CDR3 region has 15 residues. Per the germline V gene, CDR1 is LNHNV and CDR2 is YYDKDF (reference sequence).

The V call is TRBV5-1, the J call TRBJ2-2; 10 bases map to TRBD2. In germline, CDR1 is SGHRS, CDR2 YFSETQ. J was trimmed by 6 bases and V by 2 bases; bases with no gene match: 7. This CDR3 is 16 amino acids long. The CDR3 is CASSFSAGGPAGELFF. For the CDR3, the DNA is TGCGCCAGCAGCTTCTCAGCGGGGGGGCCCGCCGGGGAGCTGTTTTTT.

The V call is TRBV29-1, the J call TRBJ1-1; D is perhaps TRBD1 (6 bases). This CDR3 is 13 amino acids long. V was shortened by 7 bases and J by 4 bases, with 16 bases between the two germline ends. Germline CDR1 is SQVTM and CDR2 is ANQGSEA. This CDR3 reads CSGHRDLGTEAFF. The CDR3 DNA reads as TGCAGCGGACACAGGGATTTGGGCACTGAAGCTTTCTTT.

This clone was counted once. The chain is built from TRBV7-8 and TRBJ1-6, with no clear D. Trimming took 4 bases from V and 7 from J, leaving 11 bases between them. Germline V gives CDR1 SGHVS, CDR2 FQNEAQ. The CDR3 runs to 14 residues. The CDR3 sequence is CASSSIDLNSPLHF. The CDR3 DNA reads TGTGCCAGCAGCTCAATCGACCTAAATTCACCCCTCCACTTT.

This rearrangement joins TRBV9 to TRBJ2-7; D is possibly TRBD2 (5 bases). The CDR3 spans 16 residues. V gave up 0 bases and J gave up 2 bases, with 15 bases separating them. Germline values: CDR1 SGDLS, CDR2 YYNGEE. CDR3 residues: CASSVATAEAPYEQYF. The CDR3 DNA reads TGTGCCAGCAGCGTAGCTACAGCGGAGGCCCCCTACGAGCAGTACTTC.

This clone has a single count. V is TRBV30 and J is TRBJ1-1; no firm D call. The CDR3 has 10 amino acids. Germline V gives CDR1 GTSNPN, CDR2 SVGIG (reference sequence). For the CDR3, the DNA is TGTGCGCATGTGGCTGGTCGAGCTTTCTTT. This codes for CAHVAGRAFF. The full variable domain, its missing parts supplied by reference TRBV30 and TRBJ1-1, is SQTIHQWPATLVQPVGSPLSLECTVEGTSNPNLYWYRQAAGRGLQLLFYSVGIGQISSEVPQNLSASRPQDRQFILSSKKLLLSDSGFYLCAHVAGRAFFGQGTRLTVV.